This is a list of T cell receptor beta chains from one sample in a study of cytomegalovirus exposure and HLA in healthy donors. TCRdb's table, derived via immunoSEQ multiplex PCR, lists solely in-frame clones and lacks some. The sample records around 150,000 clones, 75% to 90% being singletons. The sample taken for sequencing was PBMCs. These receptors all stem from a human donor in good health. CDR3s leave out the opening cysteine and the closing phenylalanine or tryptophan. Fields, in order: V gene, J gene, CDR3 protein.

>TRBV5-1|TRBJ1-1
ASSQAGTGMNTEAF
>TRBV7-8|TRBJ2-7
ASSPEAGEQY
>TRBV5-6|TRBJ1-6
ASSSGGTRAPLH
>TRBV5-1|TRBJ1-2
ASSPNRDRGDGYT
>TRBV4-3|TRBJ1-5
ASSQVARDNQPQH
>TRBV2|TRBJ1-3
ASSEESVSLGNTIY
>TRBV27|TRBJ2-7
ASSLYSAGGKHEQY
>TRBV4-1|TRBJ2-1
ASSRGGLAGIYNEQF
>TRBV2|TRBJ2-1
ASSDGLAGHNEQF
>TRBV10-3|TRBJ1-2
AISLGQNYGYT
>TRBV10-3|TRBJ1-6
AIKRGVDSPLH
>TRBV6-1|TRBJ1-1
ASSVGGPEAF